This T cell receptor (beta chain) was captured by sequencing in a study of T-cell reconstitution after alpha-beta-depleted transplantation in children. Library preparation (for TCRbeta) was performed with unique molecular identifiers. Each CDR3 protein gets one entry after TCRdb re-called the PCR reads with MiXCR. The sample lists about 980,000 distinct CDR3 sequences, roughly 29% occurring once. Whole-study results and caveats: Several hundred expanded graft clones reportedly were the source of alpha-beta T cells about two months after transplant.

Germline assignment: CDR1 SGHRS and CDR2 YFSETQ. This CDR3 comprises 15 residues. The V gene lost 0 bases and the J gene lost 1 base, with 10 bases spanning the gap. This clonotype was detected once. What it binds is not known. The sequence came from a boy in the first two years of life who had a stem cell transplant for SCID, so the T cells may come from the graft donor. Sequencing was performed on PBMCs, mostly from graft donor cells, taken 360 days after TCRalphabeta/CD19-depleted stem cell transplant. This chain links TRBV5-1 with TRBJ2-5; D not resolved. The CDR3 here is CASSLEAPVQETQYF. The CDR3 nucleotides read TGCGCCAGCAGCTTGGAGGCACCCGTCCAAGAGACCCAGTACTTC.